The present T cell receptor beta chain was sequenced within a study of T cell responses to AZD1222 COVID-19 vaccine. Overall study findings and caveats: When two AZD1222 doses had been given, Spike-specific TCR breadth and depth rose. Most donors were white British and more were female, and clonal diversity was possibly underestimated.

Trimming cost V 1 base and J 5 bases; bases outside gene matches: 8. Looked up from germline, CDR1 is WSHSY and CDR2 is SAAADI. This CDR3 contains 15 residues. Comments on this clone: The antigen is undetermined.

The table came from immunoSEQ multiplex PCR; TCRdb's copy has only in-frame clones and leaves some out. The sample includes about 140,000 clones, around 87% of them seen just once. This receptor was identified in an adult in good health. V usage is TRBV10-2 and J usage is TRBJ2-7; 7 bases are a match to TRBD2. Specimen: peripheral blood, collected on day 0 of AZD1222 vaccination. The CDR3 nucleotides read TGCGCCAGCAGTGAGTTCGCGGGAGCACTCAACGAGCAGTACTTC. This codes for CASSEFAGALNEQYF.